Sequencing of this TCR beta chain was carried out in a study of post-analysis software for immune sequencing data. General study results and limits: In patients, TRBV5-6, TRBV5-1 and TRBV20-1 belonged to five TRBV segments found more frequently than in controls. Significantly lower normalized Chao1 diversity was found in patients with multiple sclerosis relative to controls.

The germline gives CDR1 DFQATT, CDR2 SNEGSKA (reference sequence). The CDR3 length is 12 residues. Trimming left V 3 bases short and J 4 bases short, with 9 bases between. Tagging with unique molecular identifiers was a feature of the TCR beta cDNA libraries. One entry per CDR3 protein results from TCRdb running MiXCR on the PCR reads. The sample has 450,000 or so distinct CDR3 sequences; nearly 45% are singletons. A word on this clonotype: Its cognate antigen is unknown.

The TCR originated in a girl under 18 with multiple sclerosis. V gene TRBV20-1 combines with J gene TRBJ1-2, with D hard to call. Input material: blood. CDR3 nucleotides: TGCAGTGCTAGTTCGTCAGGCTATGGCTACACCTTC. Residues: CSASSSGYGYTF.